The entry that follows covers one TCR beta chain sequence. As yet, its antigen is unknown. The CDR3 is 15 residues long. CDR1 is KGHDR and CDR2 is SFDVKD in the germline V gene. The V and J ends lost 4 bases and 3 bases respectively, with 13 bases between them. This entry belongs to a study of vaccination and CD4 T cells after COVID-19. Study overall: Recovered patients in the cohort numbered six men and four women, two of them Hispanic. Vaccinees got either two BNT162b2 doses or two mRNA-1273 doses.

Overall study results and limits: Reactive clonotype counts went from median roughly 19 after infection to a few dozen after vaccination, nonsignificantly.

Treatment meaning: roughly 10-day PBMC culture with coronavirus spike peptide pools or control peptides (ViraFEST assay). Expansion of antigen-specific T cells with peptide pools by ViraFEST preceded sequencing of TCRs. Sequencing of the DNA from cultured CD4+ T cells was carried out with the Oncomine TCR Beta short-read assay. A single record per CDR3 protein comes from TCRdb applying MiXCR to the PCR reads. The sample comprises around 21,000 distinct CDR3 sequences, 55% of which are singletons, and around a sixth rests with the top ten. The genes are TRBV24-1 and TRBJ2-3; D remains unclear. Input material: CD4+ T cells from blood, cultured in vitro. This sequence originates from a human donor who had recovered from COVID-19. In DNA, the CDR3 is TGTGCCACCAGTGACCCCCTCACTGGAACAGATACGCAGTATTTT. Translated: CATSDPLTGTDTQYF.